One and the same sample provided the 32 T cell receptor beta chains below, sequenced in a study of patients and donors after allogeneic stem cell transplantation. TCRdb re-called the RT-PCR reads through MiXCR, storing one row per CDR3 protein. The sample carries fewer than 75,000 distinct CDR3 sequences, more than 25% recorded once. Sequenced sample: blood, either unsorted or a sorted T cell fraction (not recorded which). These receptors came from a human donor who was either an allogeneic HSCT recipient or a stem cell or donor lymphocyte infusion donor (not recorded which). It is not recorded whose cells these are; they may come from a transplant donor.

This rearrangement joins TRBV12-3 or TRBV12-4 to TRBJ1-4, with 7 bases aligning to TRBD1. The CDR3 covers 17 residues. V lost 5 bases to trimming and J lost 6 bases; unmatched junction nucleotides: 15. The CDR3 reads CASSPKGGTDDYEKLFF. CDR3 nucleotides: TGTGCCAGCAGTCCTAAGGGGGGGACAGACGATTATGAAAAACTGTTTTTT.

V and J are TRBV5-1 and TRBJ2-3, with TRBD2 matching 11 bases. Unmatched junction bases numbered 2, after V lost 1 base and J lost 4 bases. CDR3 length: 15 residues. Looked up from germline, CDR1 is SGHRS and CDR2 is YFSETQ. CDR3: CASSLILAGADTQYF. The CDR3 DNA reads TGCGCCAGCAGCTTGATACTAGCGGGGGCAGATACGCAGTATTTT. The variable domain in full, with the rest retrieved from reference TRBV5-1 and TRBJ2-3, is KAGVTQTPRYLIKTRGQQVTLSCSPISGHRSVSWYQQTPGQGLQFLFEYFSETQRNKGNFPGRFSGRQFSNSRSEMNVSTLELGDSALYLCASSLILAGADTQYFGPGTRLTVL.

V gene TRBV5-1 combines with J gene TRBJ2-7; D not resolved. The CDR3 runs to 13 residues. Germline-derived CDR1 and CDR2 are SGHRS and YFSETQ. V lost 0 bases, J lost 6 bases, and 10 bases lay in between. CDR3 in amino acids: CASSLADSGEQYF. The CDR3 DNA is TGCGCCAGCAGCTTGGCCGACTCAGGCGAGCAGTACTTC.

The chain links TRBV12-3 or TRBV12-4 to TRBJ2-2; 7 nucleotides agree with TRBD1. V shed 3 bases, J shed 7 bases, and the junction held 14 bases outside the gene matches. CDR3 length: 17 residues. The CDR3 DNA sequence: TGTGCCAGCAGTTTTCGACAGGGATTAGGGGTTGGCGGGGAGCTGTTTTTT. Translated, it gives CASSFRQGLGVGGELFF.

The chain recombines TRBV12-3 or TRBV12-4 with TRBJ2-1, with 8 bases that match TRBD2. Trimming removed 3 bases from V and 3 bases from J; junction bases left unmatched: 4. The length of the CDR3 is 15 residues. The CDR3 nucleotides read TGTGCCAGCAGTTTGCGGGGGGTGTTCTACAATGAGCAGTTCTTC. Translation gives CASSLRGVFYNEQFF.

This clonotype showed up just a few times. The chain carries TRBV9 and TRBJ2-7; D assignment may be TRBD1 or TRBD2 (5 bases each). Germline CDR1 and CDR2: SGDLS and YYNGEE. V shed 0 bases and J shed 3 bases, with 13 bases lying between them. The CDR3 consists of 15 residues. The CDR3 DNA is TGTGCCAGCAGCGTAGCGGAGGCAGGGCGCTACGAGCAGTACTTC. Its protein product is CASSVAEAGRYEQYF. Based on the CDR3 plus reference TRBV9 and TRBJ2-7, the full variable domain is DSGVTQTPKHLITATGQRVTLRCSPRSGDLSVYWYQQSLDQGLQFLIQYYNGEERAKGNILERFSAQQFPDLHSELNLSSLELGDSALYFCASSVAEAGRYEQYFGPGTRLTVT.

The table lists this clonotype with a few counts. V usage is TRBV29-1 and J usage is TRBJ1-1, with a weak D call TRBD1 (5 bases). There are 13 residues in the CDR3. The V end lost 3 bases, the J end lost 3 bases, and 11 bases lay between the germline ends. Per the germline V gene, CDR1 is SQVTM and CDR2 is ANQGSEA. CDR3 in amino acids: CSVEGRVDTEAFF. The CDR3 nucleotides are TGCAGCGTTGAGGGCAGGGTCGACACTGAAGCTTTCTTT.

This clonotype was detected a few times. The chain recombines TRBV15 with TRBJ1-3; no firm D call. Germline V lookup: CDR1 LNHNV, CDR2 YYDKDF (reference sequence). This CDR3 region has 15 residues. V lost 0 bases and J 7 bases, leaving 13 bases between the germline ends. The CDR3 spells CATSRDRGMGNTIYF. The CDR3 DNA follows: TGTGCCACCAGCAGAGATCGCGGTATGGGTAACACCATATATTTT.

This CDR3 is CASTWTRQQDRGPQETQYF. The CDR3 bases are TGTGCCAGCACCTGGACGAGGCAGCAAGACAGGGGGCCTCAAGAGACCCAGTACTTC. The chain uses TRBV21-1 and TRBJ2-5; the table's TRBD1 call for D was not verified on the DNA. TRBV21-1 constitutes a pseudogene. This CDR3 has 19 amino acids.

The chain recombines TRBV2 with TRBJ2-1; TRBD1 agrees at 8 bases. Germline CDR1 is SNHLY and CDR2 is FYNNEI. J gave up 8 bases and V 3 bases, and 3 bases lay outside the gene matches. This CDR3 has 13 amino acids. CDR3 in DNA: TGTGCCAGCAGTGAGGACAGGGTGGATGAGCAGTTCTTC. Encoded protein: CASSEDRVDEQFF. The variable domain in full, with the rest retrieved from reference TRBV2 and TRBJ2-1, is EPEVTQTPSHQVTQMGQEVILRCVPISNHLYFYWYRQILGQKVEFLVSFYNNEISEKSEIFDDQFSVERPDGSNFTLKIRSTKLEDSAMYFCASSEDRVDEQFFGPGTRLTVL.

This clonotype was detected a few times. The J gene is TRBJ2-3, the V gene TRBV7-3, with D perhaps being TRBD1 or TRBD2 (5 bases each). The CDR3 is 14 amino acids. Germline V lookup: CDR1 SGHTA, CDR2 FQGTGA. The V end lost 3 bases, the J end lost 3 bases, and 10 bases lay between the germline ends. CDR3 residues: CASSFGGSTDTQYF. CDR3 nucleotide sequence: TGTGCCAGCAGCTTTGGGGGTTCGACAGATACGCAGTATTTT.

The chain combines TRBV6-1 with TRBJ1-1; D uncertain. The V end was cut by 7 bases, the J end by 3 bases, with 12 bases between. CDR1 and CDR2 (germline): MNHNS, SASEGT. The CDR3 sequence is 13 residues long. CDR3 amino acids: CASIKPQYTEAFF. The CDR3 DNA sequence: TGTGCCAGCATCAAACCCCAATACACTGAAGCTTTCTTT.

This clonotype was seen a few times. This chain joins TRBV28 and TRBJ2-3; tentatively, D is TRBD2 (6 bases). V was cut by 6 bases and J by 6 bases, with 22 bases left in between. CDR3 length equals 16 residues. Looked up from germline, CDR1 is MDHEN and CDR2 is SYDVKM. CDR3 in DNA: TGTGCCAGCAGCGCCTCTGATCAGTGGGGGGAGGATACGCAGTATTTT. It specifies CASSASDQWGEDTQYF.

This clonotype has a handful of counts. The chain is built from TRBV5-5 and TRBJ1-4, with 7 bases matching TRBD1. The CDR3 is 14 residues long. V dropped 4 bases and J dropped 4; count of bases not matched to a gene: 4. From germline, CDR1 is SGHKS and CDR2 YYEKEE (reference sequence). CDR3 nucleotides: TGTGCCAGCAGCCAACAGGGGTTTAATGAAAAACTGTTTTTT. Its protein product is CASSQQGFNEKLFF.

This clonotype was counted once. This chain links TRBV5-4 with TRBJ2-2; tentatively, D is TRBD1 or TRBD2 (6 bases each). V lost 3 bases and J lost 1, with 13 bases in between. Germline-derived CDR1 and CDR2 are SGHNT and YYREEE (reference sequence). This CDR3 has 16 residues. In nucleotides, the CDR3 is TGTGCCAGCAGCTCCATAGGGGGGCGGAACACCGGGGAGCTGTTTTTT. Protein sequence: CASSSIGGRNTGELFF.

This chain links TRBV10-3 with TRBJ2-7; TRBD2 aligns across 9 bases. Germline CDR1 and CDR2: ENHRY and SYGVKD. J lost 3 bases, V lost 9 bases, and 3 bases had no gene match. The CDR3 is 12 residues long. Here the CDR3 DNA reads TGTGCCATTTCTAGCGGGATCTACGAGCAGTACTTC. It translates to CAISSGIYEQYF.

The rearrangement links TRBV5-5 to TRBJ1-1, with D perhaps TRBD1 (5 bases). This CDR3 contains 14 residues. V lost 1 base and J lost 4, with 11 bases in between. In germline, CDR1 is SGHKS, CDR2 YYEKEE (reference sequence). The CDR3 DNA reads as TGTGCCAGCAGCTTGACCCAGGGAGGCACTGAAGCTTTCTTT. This sequence encodes CASSLTQGGTEAFF.

This clonotype was found a few times. The V and J genes are TRBV24-1 and TRBJ2-7; 8 nucleotides line up with TRBD1. J was trimmed by 5 bases and V by 3 bases; bases with no gene match: 8. The CDR3 length is 15 residues. Germline V CDR1 and CDR2: KGHDR, SFDVKD. This chain's CDR3 is CATSDPETGDNEQYF. In nucleotides, the CDR3 is TGTGCCACCAGTGATCCGGAGACAGGGGATAACGAGCAGTACTTC.

The table lists this clonotype with a few counts. V is TRBV2 and J is TRBJ2-7; D remains unclear. Trimming removed 2 bases at V and 3 bases at J, with 8 bases between. CDR3 length: 13 residues. Germline V CDR1 and CDR2: SNHLY, FYNNEI. In DNA, the CDR3 is TGTGCCAGCAGTGAATATGCCTACTACGAGCAGTACTTC. It yields the protein CASSEYAYYEQYF.

This clonotype was found many times. This chain links TRBV11-2 with TRBJ1-1, with D unclear. V lost 1 base, J lost 1 base, and 4 bases lay in between. The CDR3 contains 13 residues. Germline V gives CDR1 SGHAT, CDR2 FQNNGV. This chain's CDR3 is CASSLVPNTEAFF. DNA of the CDR3: TGTGCCAGCAGCTTAGTGCCGAACACTGAAGCTTTCTTT. The full variable domain, its missing parts supplied by reference TRBV11-2 and TRBJ1-1, is EAGVAQSPRYKIIEKRQSVAFWCNPISGHATLYWYQQILGQGPKLLIQFQNNGVVDDSQLPKDRFSAERLKGVDSTLKIQPAKLEDSAVYLCASSLVPNTEAFFGQGTRLTVV.

This chain joins TRBV5-5 and TRBJ2-7, with D tentatively TRBD1 or TRBD2 (5 bases each). V shed 3 bases and J shed 2 bases, with 21 bases lying between them. CDR3 length equals 17 residues. Germline CDR1 is SGHKS and CDR2 is YYEKEE (reference sequence). CDR3 coding DNA: TGTGCCAGCAGCTCCGGGACCAACATAGCTCCAACCTACGAGCAGTACTTC. Its protein is CASSSGTNIAPTYEQYF.

This clonotype was observed a handful of times. This sequence joins TRBV5-1 and TRBJ2-2; D unresolved. The CDR3 runs to 15 residues. V lost 0 bases to trimming and J lost 1 base, with 7 bases between them. Germline assignment: CDR1 SGHRS and CDR2 YFSETQ. CDR3 in amino acids: CASSLVAGNTGELFF. The CDR3, as DNA: TGCGCCAGCAGCTTGGTAGCAGGGAACACCGGGGAGCTGTTTTTT.

This chain's CDR3 is CASSLGQYNEQFF. The CDR3 DNA follows: TGTGCCAGCAGTTTGGGGCAGTACAATGAGCAGTTCTTC. The V call is TRBV28, the J call TRBJ2-1, with a weak D call TRBD1 (5 bases). Trimming stripped 3 bases from V and 4 bases from J, with 7 bases between. Germline values: CDR1 MDHEN, CDR2 SYDVKM. The CDR3 extends over 13 amino acids.

The V and J genes are TRBV9 and TRBJ1-6, with D possibly matching TRBD1 (5 bases). Looked up from germline, CDR1 is SGDLS and CDR2 is YYNGEE. V was clipped by 0 bases and J by 8 bases, with 12 bases between them. This CDR3 has 15 amino acids. The CDR3 DNA follows: TGTGCCAGCAGCGTAGATCCGACAGCTCATTCACCCCTCCACTTT. Translating gives CASSVDPTAHSPLHF.

This clonotype came up once. The chain carries TRBV5-1 and TRBJ2-1; D not certain. CDR3 length equals 16 residues. Trimming removed 0 bases from V and 6 bases from J, with 16 bases in between. Per germline, CDR1 SGHRS and CDR2 YFSETQ. The DNA of the CDR3 is TGCGCCAGCAGCTTGGGTGTAGGAACCGTTGGCAATGAGCAGTTCTTC. Residues: CASSLGVGTVGNEQFF. The full variable domain, rest sourced from reference TRBV5-1 and TRBJ2-1, is KAGVTQTPRYLIKTRGQQVTLSCSPISGHRSVSWYQQTPGQGLQFLFEYFSETQRNKGNFPGRFSGRQFSNSRSEMNVSTLELGDSALYLCASSLGVGTVGNEQFFGPGTRLTVL.

This clonotype has more than one count but fewer than ten. This chain uses TRBV29-1 with TRBJ2-3, with D possibly TRBD2 on 6 matching bases. This CDR3 is built from 15 residues. From germline, CDR1 is SQVTM and CDR2 ANQGSEA. The V and J ends lost 3 bases and 1 base respectively, with 14 bases between them. Here the CDR3 reads CSVELGGRGTDTQYF. The CDR3 DNA reads as TGCAGCGTTGAGTTGGGGGGTAGGGGCACAGATACGCAGTATTTT.

This clonotype came up a few times. This chain connects TRBV4-2 to TRBJ2-2, with 9 bases that match TRBD2. This CDR3 has 18 amino acids. Germline values: CDR1 LGHNA, CDR2 YNFKEQ. Trimming removed 0 bases from V and 1 base from J; junction bases left unmatched: 6. CDR3 DNA: TGTGCCAGCAGCCAAGATTCGGCGGGAGGGCTGAACACCGGGGAGCTGTTTTTT. Protein product: CASSQDSAGGLNTGELFF.

The chain carries TRBV20-1 and TRBJ1-3; D is uncertain. The CDR3 runs to 13 residues. The germline CDR1 and CDR2 sequences are DFQATT and SNEGSKA (reference sequence). Trimming removed 4 bases at V and 1 base at J, with 8 bases between. The CDR3 sequence: CSATYPSGNTIYF. The CDR3 DNA reads as TGCAGTGCTACTTACCCGTCTGGAAACACCATATATTTT.

V and J are TRBV25-1 and TRBJ2-1, with D unclear. CDR3 length equals 11 residues. In germline, CDR1 is MGHDK, CDR2 SYGVNS. The V gene lost 3 bases and the J gene lost 8 bases, with 5 bases spanning the gap. CDR3 sequence reads: CASSELDEQFF. In nucleotides, the CDR3 is TGTGCCAGCAGTGAGTTGGATGAGCAGTTCTTC.

The rearrangement links TRBV5-1 to TRBJ2-1; 7 nucleotides align to TRBD1. V lost 4 bases, J lost 0 bases, and 13 bases stayed unmatched. Germline values: CDR1 SGHRS, CDR2 YFSETQ. The CDR3 covers 18 residues. The CDR3 loop is CASSMIPAGTVSYNEQFF. For the CDR3, the DNA is TGCGCCAGCAGCATGATTCCTGCAGGGACAGTCTCCTACAATGAGCAGTTCTTC.

The rearrangement uses TRBV20-1 and TRBJ1-5, with unresolved D. Looked up from germline, CDR1 is DFQATT and CDR2 is SNEGSKA (reference sequence). The CDR3 loop spans 15 amino acids. V lost 5 bases and J 2 bases, leaving 16 bases between the germline ends. In nucleotides, the CDR3 is TGCAGTGCTCTCTGGACCGTTGATGGCAATCAGCCCCAGCATTTT. It codes for CSALWTVDGNQPQHF.

CDR3 coding DNA: TGTGCCAGCAGCTTAGCGCCCTCCGGCCAGTACGAGCAGTACTTC. This translates into CASSLAPSGQYEQYF. This sequence joins TRBV7-6 and TRBJ2-7; D is uncertain. V was clipped by 0 bases and J by 4 bases, with 13 bases between them. This CDR3 has 15 amino acids. CDR1 and CDR2 (germline): SGHVS, FNYEAQ.